The source of this TCR beta chain is a study of tumor-infiltrating lymphocytes in localized non-small cell lung cancer. Study-wide background: Each patient gave resected tumor and non-adjacent uninvolved lung tissue.

Sequenced by immunoSEQ multiplex PCR; TCRdb stores in-frame clones only, minus some. The sample yields some 7,100 clones, about two thirds seen once. J was trimmed by 3 bases and V by 5 bases; bases with no gene match: 9. Germline CDR1 is SGHAT and CDR2 is FQNNGV. The CDR3 covers 17 residues. The study, taken as a whole, reports: T-cell fraction did not differ between immunotypes IM1 and IM2.

In regard to this clone: What it binds is not known.

The sequenced material came from lung tumor tissue. V is TRBV11-2 and J is TRBJ2-1; TRBD2 aligns across 11 bases. This TCR was sampled from a human donor with non-small cell lung cancer. CDR3: CASSPDRLAGNYNEQFF. The CDR3 coding sequence is TGTGCCAGCAGCCCAGACCGACTAGCGGGAAACTACAATGAGCAGTTCTTC.